This TCR beta chain was captured by sequencing in a study of regulatory T cells in long-lasting Graves disease. Time point noted: persistent/refractory GD, antithyroid drugs over 5 years with positive TRAb. With RNA extracted from PBMCs as input, the TCR library was made. Staff drew roughly 10 milliliters of peripheral blood into EDTA tubes. Arm-PCR of CDR3 regions and iRepertoire HTBI primers were used to build TCR beta libraries. Authors' data handling: Samples jointly harbored 62 TRBV and some 13 TRBJ segments. TCRdb independently ran MiXCR on the multiplex PCR reads; one entry per CDR3 protein. The V and J calls here are based on TCRdb, not the publication. Of 400,000 or so distinct CDR3 sequences detected, under 25% appear once; the ten largest clones hold around 21%. Germline lookup yields CDR1 SGHTS and CDR2 YDEGEE. The CDR3 sequence is 17 residues long. Between the trimmed V and J ends, which lost 4 bases and 1 base, there was a span of 20 bases.

Turning to this clonotype: The antigen is undetermined.

Findings of the study overall: Among persistent patients, a larger number of public clonotypes were shared (about 3,000) than among newly diagnosed patients (around 980). Among samples with persistent disease, TRBV28, TRBJ1-2 and TRBJ2-5 were favored.

The specimen was peripheral blood mononuclear cells (PBMCs), collected when the disease was refractory, from a patient treated with antithyroid drugs. This chain links TRBV5-8 with TRBJ1-1; D remains ambiguous. This receptor was identified in a female donor with Graves disease. The CDR3 is CASSPRTATLWNTEAFF. The CDR3 nucleotides read TGTGCCAGCAGCCCCCGTACAGCTACCCTCTGGAACACTGAAGCTTTCTTT.